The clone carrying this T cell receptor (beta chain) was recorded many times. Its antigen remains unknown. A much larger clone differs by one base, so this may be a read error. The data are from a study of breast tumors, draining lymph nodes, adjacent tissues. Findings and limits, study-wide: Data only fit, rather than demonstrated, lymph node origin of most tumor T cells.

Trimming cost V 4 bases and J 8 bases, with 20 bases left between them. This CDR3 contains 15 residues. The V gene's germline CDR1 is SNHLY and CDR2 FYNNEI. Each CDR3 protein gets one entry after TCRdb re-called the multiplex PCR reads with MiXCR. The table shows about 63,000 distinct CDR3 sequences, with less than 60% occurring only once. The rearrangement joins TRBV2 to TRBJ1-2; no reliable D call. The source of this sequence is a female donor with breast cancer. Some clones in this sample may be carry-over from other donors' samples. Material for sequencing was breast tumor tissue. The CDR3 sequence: CASSGQEAQSGGYTF. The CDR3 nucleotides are TGTGCCAGCAGTGGTCAGGAGGCGCAAAGCGGGGGCTACACCTTC.